These 28 T cell receptor beta chains came from one sample sequenced in a study of identical twins. TCRdb passed the 5' RACE reads through MiXCR, listing each CDR3 protein once. This table holds roughly 700,000 distinct CDR3 sequences, 8% to 9% found once. The sample also formed part of further work on yellow fever vaccine responses in identical twins.

Sample: PBMCs. These receptors came from a woman younger than 35 in good health.

The V call is TRBV5-1, the J call TRBJ2-3, with 10 bases aligning to TRBD2. The CDR3 runs 14 residues. The ends lost 6 bases at V and 6 bases at J; junction bases unmatched: 7. Germline V gene sequence: CDR1 SGHRS, CDR2 YFSETQ. CDR3 DNA: TGCGCCAGCAAAAGCGGGGGGGCATCCGATACGCAGTATTTT. Encoded protein: CASKSGGASDTQYF.

This clonotype has a handful of counts. The chain joins TRBV7-8 to TRBJ1-5, with 8 bases matching TRBD1. There are 17 residues in the CDR3. Trimming removed 6 bases from V and 5 bases from J; junction bases left unmatched: 15. Germline V gene data show CDR1 as SGHVS and CDR2 as FQNEAQ. CDR3: CASRAYGQGGFDQPQHF. CDR3 nucleotides: TGTGCCAGCAGAGCTTACGGACAGGGAGGTTTCGATCAGCCCCAGCATTTT.

This clonotype occurred many times. The rearrangement links TRBV20-1 to TRBJ2-3, with 7 positions matching TRBD2. Germline V gives CDR1 DFQATT, CDR2 SNEGSKA (reference sequence). V lost 5 bases, J lost 2 bases, and 19 bases stayed unmatched. The CDR3 extends over 18 amino acids. CDR3 DNA sequence: TGCAGTGCTCACCGCGGGGGACTCACCTCTTACCTCACAGATACGCAGTATTTT. Protein sequence: CSAHRGGLTSYLTDTQYF.

The chain carries TRBV21-1 and TRBJ2-1; the table names TRBD1, a call not compared with the DNA. TRBV21-1 is labeled a pseudogene. This CDR3 contains 17 residues. The CDR3 region is CASSRRLLGQGVNEQFF. DNA for the CDR3: TGTGCCAGCAGCAGACGGTTACTCGGTCAGGGAGTGAATGAGCAGTTCTTC.

This clonotype showed up many times. The chain links TRBV7-2 to TRBJ2-1, with TRBD2 matching 14 bases. Germline V gene lookup returns CDR1 SGHTA and CDR2 FQGNSA. The CDR3 runs 16 residues. With 6 bases clipped from V and 9 bases from J, the junction kept 10 bases outside the gene matches. CDR3 in DNA: TGTGCCAGCAGTTCAACCGGGACTAGCGGGAGAGGTGAGCAGTTCTTC. Its protein is CASSSTGTSGRGEQFF.

This rearrangement joins TRBV20-1 to TRBJ1-1, with 7 bases identical to TRBD1. The CDR3 extends over 13 amino acids. Germline CDR1 DFQATT, CDR2 SNEGSKA (reference sequence). V was pared by 4 bases and J by 6 bases, with 8 bases of the junction left unmatched. This chain's CDR3 is CSAIRQGTSEAFF. The CDR3 region has the DNA TGCAGTGCTATCAGACAGGGTACTTCTGAAGCTTTCTTT.

This clonotype showed up many times. This chain uses TRBV9 with TRBJ1-1, with D hard to call. CDR1 SGDLS and CDR2 YYNGEE come from the germline V gene. The CDR3 runs 13 residues. The V end lost 4 bases, the J end lost 1 base, and 8 bases lay between the germline ends. This chain's CDR3 is CASSSRANTEAFF. The CDR3 DNA follows: TGTGCCAGCAGCTCGCGGGCGAACACTGAAGCTTTCTTT.

This clonotype has ten or more counts. The chain links TRBV29-1 to TRBJ2-3; D is ambiguous. The CDR3 loop spans 11 amino acids. Germline CDR1 and CDR2: SQVTM and ANQGSEA. V lost 1 base, J lost 8 bases, and 7 bases lay in between. This CDR3 is CSVEALGTQYF. CDR3 nucleotides: TGCAGCGTTGAAGCGCTAGGTACGCAGTATTTT.

J is TRBJ2-7 and V is TRBV7-8; TRBD2 might be the D (6 bases). The CDR3 totals 16 residues. Germline-derived CDR1 and CDR2 are SGHVS and FQNEAQ. The V and J ends lost 2 bases and 2 bases respectively, with 16 bases between them. CDR3 loop: CASSLTLGTQTYEQYF. CDR3 nucleotide sequence: TGTGCCAGCAGCTTAACCCTAGGGACTCAGACCTACGAGCAGTACTTC.

This clonotype was detected ten times or more. The chain employs TRBV10-3 and TRBJ1-4, with unresolved D. From germline, CDR1 is ENHRY and CDR2 SYGVKD. Trimming removed 0 bases from V and 13 bases from J, with 12 bases in between. The CDR3 is 13 residues long. The CDR3 spells CAISESTSEGLFF. Here the CDR3 DNA reads TGTGCCATCAGTGAGTCGACTTCTGAGGGACTGTTTTTT.

This clonotype has only a few counts. CDR3 in amino acids: CASSTQLAGGINEQFF. The CDR3, as DNA: TGTGCCAGCAGTACCCAACTAGCGGGGGGGATAAATGAGCAGTTCTTC. The rearrangement uses TRBV12-3 or TRBV12-4 and TRBJ2-1; 13 bases are shared with TRBD2. The length of the CDR3 is 16 residues. Trimming removed 5 bases from V and 7 bases from J; junction bases left unmatched: 8.

This CDR3 is CASSSQDGGLVKTQYF. Written as DNA, the CDR3 is TGTGCCAGTAGTAGCCAGGACGGGGGGCTAGTGAAGACCCAGTACTTC. V gene TRBV19 combines with J gene TRBJ2-5; D is perhaps TRBD2 (7 bases). The CDR3 covers 16 residues. Germline V lookup: CDR1 LNHDA, CDR2 SQIVND (reference sequence). V lost 4 bases and J 6 bases, leaving 21 bases between the germline ends.

This clonotype was seen at least ten times. CDR3 coding DNA: TGTGCCAGCAAGGGACAGGGGATAGCCAAAAACATTCAGTACTTC. Its protein product is CASKGQGIAKNIQYF. The rearrangement links TRBV6-2 or TRBV6-3 to TRBJ2-4; 10 positions match TRBD1. V lost 7 bases and J lost 0; bases outside the gene matches: 3. Germline V lookup: CDR1 MNHEY, CDR2 SVGEGT. There are 15 residues in the CDR3.

This clonotype was seen only a few times. V usage is TRBV6-5 and J usage is TRBJ1-1; D perhaps matches TRBD1 (6 bases). This CDR3 has 15 residues. Germline V gene data show CDR1 as MNHEY and CDR2 as SVGAGI. V lost 3 bases and J lost 4, with 15 bases in between. Here the CDR3 reads CASSYLPGAGTEAFF. DNA of the CDR3: TGTGCCAGCAGTTATTTACCGGGGGCCGGCACTGAAGCTTTCTTT.

This clonotype has only a few counts. The genes are TRBV20-1 and TRBJ1-6, with a tentative D call TRBD1 (5 bases). Per germline, CDR1 DFQATT and CDR2 SNEGSKA (reference sequence). V was cut by 0 bases and J by 0 bases, with 12 bases left in between. The CDR3 covers 17 residues. CDR3 residues: CSARDRREGSYNSPLHF. Written as DNA, the CDR3 is TGCAGTGCTAGAGATCGCAGGGAGGGCTCCTATAATTCACCCCTCCACTTT.

The gene calls are TRBV28 and TRBJ1-4, with D tentatively TRBD1 (6 bases). The CDR3 runs to 13 residues. Trimming cost V 6 bases and J 8 bases, with 13 bases left between them. Germline CDR1 and CDR2: MDHEN and SYDVKM. CDR3 DNA sequence: TGTGCCAGCAGGCTACAGGGTGCGGAAAAACTGTTTTTT. Its translation: CASRLQGAEKLFF. Supplemented by reference TRBV28 and TRBJ1-4, the full variable domain reads DVKVTQSSRYLVKRTGEKVFLECVQDMDHENMFWYRQDPGLGLRLIYFSYDVKMKEKGDIPEGYSVSREKKERFSLILESASTNQTSMYLCASRLQGAEKLFFGSGTQLSVL.

Concerning this clonotype: One end of the junction is discordant with germline, which a read error may explain. The DNA of the CDR3 is TGTGCCAGCAGTTTTACGGGTCGGCGGAGTTTT. This gives the protein CASSFTGRRSF. The J gene is TRBJ1-5, the V gene TRBV28; D unclear. The germline gives CDR1 MDHEN, CDR2 SYDVKM. The CDR3 extends over 11 amino acids.

The rearrangement links TRBV7-2 to TRBJ2-1; D remains ambiguous. The germline gives CDR1 SGHTA, CDR2 FQGNSA. The CDR3 has 13 amino acids. Trimming shortened V by 5 bases and J by 9 bases, and 14 bases separated the two germline ends. CDR3 nucleotides: TGTGCCAGCAGCCCTGAGATGGTTGGTGAGCAGTTCTTC. Translated, it gives CASSPEMVGEQFF.

The genes are TRBV5-1 and TRBJ2-1; possibly TRBD1 or TRBD2 for D (5 bases each). This CDR3 has 15 residues. Per germline, CDR1 SGHRS and CDR2 YFSETQ. V dropped 0 bases and J dropped 7 bases, with 14 bases sitting between them. CDR3 sequence: CASSLAGQTGNEQFF. The CDR3 DNA follows: TGCGCCAGCAGCTTGGCCGGACAAACGGGGAATGAGCAGTTCTTC.

V usage is TRBV3-1 and J usage is TRBJ2-2, with TRBD2 matching over 14 bases. Trimming removed 6 bases from V and 0 bases from J; junction bases left unmatched: 6. The CDR3 is 18 amino acids. Germline assignment: CDR1 LGHDT and CDR2 YNNKEL (reference sequence). The CDR3 DNA reads as TGTGCCAGCAGACCGGGACTAGCGGGGGCCGCGAACACCGGGGAGCTGTTTTTT. It yields the protein CASRPGLAGAANTGELFF.

This clonotype was counted ten times or more. The genes are TRBV14 and TRBJ2-1; D remains unclear. In germline, CDR1 is SGHDN, CDR2 FVKESK. The CDR3 sequence is 13 residues long. V was clipped by 0 bases and J by 10 bases, with 10 bases between them. In DNA, the CDR3 is TGTGCCAGCAGCCAAGAGTTGGGGAACGAGCAGTTCTTC. It specifies CASSQELGNEQFF.

This clonotype was counted at least ten times. J is TRBJ2-3 and V is TRBV3-1; tentative D call: TRBD2 (6 bases). Germline CDR1 and CDR2: LGHDT and YNNKEL (reference sequence). V lost 0 bases and J 1 base, leaving 14 bases between the germline ends. This CDR3 comprises 17 residues. The CDR3 DNA is TGTGCCAGCAGCCAAGATAACCGGGGGAGACGCACAGATACGCAGTATTTT. Translating gives CASSQDNRGRRTDTQYF.

This clonotype was detected a few times. The rearrangement joins TRBV3-1 to TRBJ2-7; 12 positions agree with TRBD1. The CDR3 is 15 amino acids. With V trimmed by 5 bases and J by 7 bases, 9 bases remained unmatched. Germline CDR1 LGHDT, CDR2 YNNKEL (reference sequence). The CDR3: CASSFPGQGAREQYF. In DNA form, the CDR3 reads TGTGCCAGCAGCTTCCCGGGACAGGGGGCGCGGGAGCAGTACTTC.

This clonotype was observed a few times. This chain uses TRBV4-3 with TRBJ2-1; TRBD2 is a possible D gene (6 bases). The CDR3 is 19 residues long. V lost 4 bases and J lost 0, with 22 bases in between. Germline-derived CDR1 and CDR2 are LGHNA and YSLEER. The CDR3 is CASSRRLVPEGISYNEQFF. The CDR3 DNA sequence: TGCGCCAGCAGCCGAAGACTAGTCCCCGAAGGAATCTCCTACAATGAGCAGTTCTTC.

This clonotype was seen more than once but under ten times. V usage is TRBV27 and J usage is TRBJ1-2; D is ambiguous. V lost 0 bases, J lost 7 bases, and 12 bases lay in between. The CDR3 loop spans 14 amino acids. Germline V gene data show CDR1 as MNHEY and CDR2 as SMNVEV (reference sequence). CDR3 sequence: CASSLSGNLGGYTF. DNA for the CDR3: TGTGCCAGCAGTTTATCAGGGAACTTAGGTGGCTACACCTTC.

This clonotype was found a few times. The rearrangement links TRBV7-2 to TRBJ2-1, with D maybe TRBD2 (5 bases). There are 13 residues in the CDR3. Per germline, CDR1 SGHTA and CDR2 FQGNSA. V lost 1 base and J lost 9, with 10 bases in between. This chain's CDR3 is CASSLERYSEQFF. The DNA for the CDR3 is TGTGCCAGCAGCTTAGAGCGGTACTCTGAGCAGTTCTTC.

This chain connects TRBV14 to TRBJ2-1; D possibly corresponds to TRBD2 (5 bases). Germline CDR1 is SGHDN and CDR2 is FVKESK. The CDR3 consists of 17 residues. Trimming shortened V by 2 bases and J by 2 bases, and 16 bases separated the two germline ends. The CDR3, as DNA: TGTGCCAGCAGCCAAATTTACCGGGATATACCCTACAATGAGCAGTTCTTC. Translated: CASSQIYRDIPYNEQFF.

This clonotype appeared a few times. V usage is TRBV6-2 or TRBV6-3 and J usage is TRBJ1-1; D not resolved. The CDR3 extends over 15 amino acids. Deletions cut 0 bases from V and 4 bases from J, with 12 bases between. Germline CDR1 is MNHEY and CDR2 is SVGEGT. CDR3 in DNA: TGTGCCAGCAGTTACTCGAGACCGGTAGGCACTGAAGCTTTCTTT. Translation gives CASSYSRPVGTEAFF.